This T cell receptor (beta chain) emerged from a study of cytomegalovirus exposure and HLA in healthy donors. Whole-study results and caveats: A classifier reportedly called cytomegalovirus status with high sensitivity and specificity. Listed as cytomegalovirus-associated were approximately 160 TCR beta chains. In a later analysis, CMV-associated beta chains were mostly HLA-associated, it appeared.

Germline lookup yields CDR1 SNHLY and CDR2 FYNNEI. The CDR3 contains 15 residues. V was pared by 1 base and J by 0 bases, with 6 bases between. Only a few counts were recorded for this clone. Its target is not known. Researchers ran the PCR with 60 Vbeta and 13 Jbeta primers. Here immunoSEQ multiplex PCR was the method, and the copy in TCRdb shows in-frame clones only, minus some. The data contain 70,000 to 95,000 clones, more than 75% of them singletons. The source material was PBMCs. The sequence came from a man aged 25 to 40 in good health and CMV-seropositive. The rearrangement uses TRBV2 and TRBJ1-4; D ambiguous. The CDR3 protein is CASSEGGSTNEKLFF. CDR3 DNA: TGTGCCAGCAGTGAAGGAGGGTCAACTAATGAAAAACTGTTTTTT. The full variable domain, rest sourced from reference TRBV2 and TRBJ1-4, is EPEVTQTPSHQVTQMGQEVILRCVPISNHLYFYWYRQILGQKVEFLVSFYNNEISEKSEIFDDQFSVERPDGSNFTLKIRSTKLEDSAMYFCASSEGGSTNEKLFFGSGTQLSVL.